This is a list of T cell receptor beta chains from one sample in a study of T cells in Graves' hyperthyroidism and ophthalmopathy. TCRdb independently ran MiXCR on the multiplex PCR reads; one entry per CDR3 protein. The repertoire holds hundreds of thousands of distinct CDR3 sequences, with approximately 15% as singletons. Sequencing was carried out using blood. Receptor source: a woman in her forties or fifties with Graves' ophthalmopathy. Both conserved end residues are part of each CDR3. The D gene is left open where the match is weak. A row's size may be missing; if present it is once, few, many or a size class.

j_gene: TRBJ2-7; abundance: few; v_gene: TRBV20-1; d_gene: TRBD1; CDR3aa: CSADSPDRDSYEQYF; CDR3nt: TGCAGTGCTGATTCCCCCGACAGGGACTCCTACGAGCAGTACTTC
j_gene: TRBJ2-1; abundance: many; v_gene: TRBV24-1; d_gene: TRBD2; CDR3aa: CATSGHQGLAGGHEQFF; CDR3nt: TGTGCCACCAGTGGCCACCAGGGACTAGCGGGAGGGCATGAGCAGTTCTTC
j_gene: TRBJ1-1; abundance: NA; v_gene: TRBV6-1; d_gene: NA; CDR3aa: CASGISMNTEAFF; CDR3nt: TGTGCCAGCGGAATATCGATGAACACTGAAGCTTTCTTT
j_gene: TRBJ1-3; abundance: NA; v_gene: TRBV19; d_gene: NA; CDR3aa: CASSNPGSGNTIYF; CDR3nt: TGTGCCAGTAGTAACCCCGGCTCTGGAAACACCATATATTTT
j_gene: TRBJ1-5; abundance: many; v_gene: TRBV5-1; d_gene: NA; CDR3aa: CASSLEFGNQPQHF; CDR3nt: TGCGCCAGCAGCCTAGAGTTTGGCAATCAGCCCCAGCATTTT
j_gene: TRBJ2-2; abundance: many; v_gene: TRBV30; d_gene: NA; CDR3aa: CACWGLNTGELFF; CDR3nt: TGTGCCTGCTGGGGACTGAACACCGGGGAGCTGTTTTTT
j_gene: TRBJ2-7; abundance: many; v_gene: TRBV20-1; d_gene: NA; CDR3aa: CSAVGGGVYEQYF; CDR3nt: TGCAGTGCTGTCGGTGGTGGAGTCTACGAGCAGTACTTC
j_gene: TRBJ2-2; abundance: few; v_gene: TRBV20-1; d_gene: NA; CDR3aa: CSATTPVGELFF; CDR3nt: TGCAGTGCGACGACTCCAGTTGGGGAGCTGTTTTTT
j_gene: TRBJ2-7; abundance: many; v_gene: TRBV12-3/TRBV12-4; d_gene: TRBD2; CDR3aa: CASSRSPLAGEIGYEQYF; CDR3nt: TGTGCCAGCAGTCGTTCTCCTCTAGCGGGAGAGATAGGGTACGAGCAGTACTTC
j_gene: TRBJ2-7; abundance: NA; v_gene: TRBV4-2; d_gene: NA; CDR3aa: CASSQGDVIYEQYF; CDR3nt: TGTGCCAGCAGCCAAGGGGACGTAATTTACGAGCAGTACTTC
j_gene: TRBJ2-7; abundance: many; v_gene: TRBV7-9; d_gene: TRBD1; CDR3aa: CASRRTGTGSNEQYF; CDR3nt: TGTGCCAGCAGGAGAACCGGGACAGGGTCAAACGAGCAGTACTTC
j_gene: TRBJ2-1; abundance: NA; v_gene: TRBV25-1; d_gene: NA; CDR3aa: CASSPRSGNRGNEQFF; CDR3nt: TGTGCCAGCAGTCCACGTAGCGGGAACAGGGGCAATGAGCAGTTCTTC
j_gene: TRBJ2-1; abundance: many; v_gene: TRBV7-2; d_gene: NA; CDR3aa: CASSPTSFGNEQFF; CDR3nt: TGTGCCAGCAGCCCAACGAGTTTCGGGAATGAGCAGTTCTTC
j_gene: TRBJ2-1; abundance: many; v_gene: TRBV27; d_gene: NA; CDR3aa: CASSPIGGISYNEQFF; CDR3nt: TGTGCCAGCAGTCCCATCGGCGGCATCTCCTACAATGAGCAGTTCTTC
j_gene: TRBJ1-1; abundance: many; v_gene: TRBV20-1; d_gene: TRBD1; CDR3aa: CSARDRDRVNTEAFF; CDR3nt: TGCAGTGCTAGAGATCGGGACAGGGTGAACACTGAAGCTTTCTTT
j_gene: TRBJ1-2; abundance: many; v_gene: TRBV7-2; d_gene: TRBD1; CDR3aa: CASSARGQARYYGYTF; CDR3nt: TGTGCCAGCAGCGCTAGGGGACAGGCTCGATACTATGGCTACACCTTC
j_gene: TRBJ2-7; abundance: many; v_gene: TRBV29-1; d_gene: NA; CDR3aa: CSGGHPGESEQYF; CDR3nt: TGCAGCGGTGGTCACCCGGGAGAGAGCGAGCAGTACTTC
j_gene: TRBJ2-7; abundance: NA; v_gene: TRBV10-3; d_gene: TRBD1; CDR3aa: CAISDPLTGVSYEQYF; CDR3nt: TGTGCCATCAGTGACCCCTTGACAGGGGTCTCCTACGAGCAGTACTTC
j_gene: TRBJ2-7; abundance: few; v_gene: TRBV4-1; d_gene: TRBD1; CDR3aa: CASSLRTGWYEQYF; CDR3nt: TGCGCCAGCAGCTTACGGACAGGGTGGTACGAGCAGTACTTC
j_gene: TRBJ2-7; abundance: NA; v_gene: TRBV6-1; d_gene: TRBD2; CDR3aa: CASSEGTSGRALEQYF; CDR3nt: TGTGCCAGCAGTGAGGGGACTAGCGGGAGGGCGCTTGAGCAGTACTTC
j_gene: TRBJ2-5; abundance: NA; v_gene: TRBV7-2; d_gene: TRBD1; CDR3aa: CASSPQGATQETQYF; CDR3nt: TGTGCCAGCAGCCCGCAGGGGGCGACACAAGAGACCCAGTACTTC
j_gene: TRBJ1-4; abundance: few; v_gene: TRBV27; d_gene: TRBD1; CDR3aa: CASSPPGTGGEKLFF; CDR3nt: TGTGCCAGCAGTCCCCCCGGGACAGGGGGCGAAAAACTGTTTTTT
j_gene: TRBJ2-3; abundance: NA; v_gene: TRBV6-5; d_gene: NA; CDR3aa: CASRYGHRTDTQYF; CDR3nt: TGTGCCAGCAGATACGGCCATCGCACAGATACGCAGTATTTT
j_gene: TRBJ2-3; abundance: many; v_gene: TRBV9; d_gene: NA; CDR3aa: CASSVEGEGSTDTQYF; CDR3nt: TGTGCCAGCAGCGTCGAGGGGGAGGGAAGCACAGATACGCAGTATTTT
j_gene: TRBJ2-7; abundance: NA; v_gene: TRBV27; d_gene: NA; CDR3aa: CASSLGPLRDYYEQYF; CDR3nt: TGTGCCAGCAGTTTAGGGCCCCTTAGAGACTACTACGAGCAGTACTTC
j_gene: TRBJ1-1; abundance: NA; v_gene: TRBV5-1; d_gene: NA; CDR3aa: CASSRDGFTEAFF; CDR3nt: TGCGCCAGCAGCCGGGACGGTTTCACTGAAGCTTTCTTT
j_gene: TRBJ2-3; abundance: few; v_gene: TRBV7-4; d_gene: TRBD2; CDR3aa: CASSVTPGLGGTDTQYF; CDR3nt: TGTGCCAGCAGCGTCACTCCGGGACTAGGAGGCACAGATACGCAGTATTTT
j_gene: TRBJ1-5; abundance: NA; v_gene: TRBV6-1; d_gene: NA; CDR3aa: CAAQNREGNQPQHF; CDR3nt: TGTGCCGCTCAGAACAGGGAAGGCAATCAGCCCCAGCATTTT
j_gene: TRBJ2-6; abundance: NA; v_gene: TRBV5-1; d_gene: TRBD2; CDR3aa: CASSLGLAGDSGANVLTF; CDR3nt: TGCGCCAGCAGCTTGGGACTAGCGGGGGACTCTGGGGCCAACGTCCTGACTTTC
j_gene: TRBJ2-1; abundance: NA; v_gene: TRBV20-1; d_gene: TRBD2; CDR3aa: CSAREGSGRAGLGEQFF; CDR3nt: TGCAGTGCTAGAGAAGGTAGCGGGAGGGCCGGGTTAGGGGAGCAGTTCTTC
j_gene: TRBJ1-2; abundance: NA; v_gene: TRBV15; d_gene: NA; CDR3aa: CATSRLGYGYTF; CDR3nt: TGTGCCACCAGCAGGTTAGGGTATGGCTACACCTTC
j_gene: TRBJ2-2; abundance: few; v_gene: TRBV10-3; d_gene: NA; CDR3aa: CAINEGAGELFF; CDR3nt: TGTGCCATCAATGAAGGGGCCGGGGAGCTGTTTTTT
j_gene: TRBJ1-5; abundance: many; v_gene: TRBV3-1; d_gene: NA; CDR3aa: CASSLTPDQPQHF; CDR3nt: TGTGCCAGCAGCCTGACTCCAGATCAGCCCCAGCATTTT
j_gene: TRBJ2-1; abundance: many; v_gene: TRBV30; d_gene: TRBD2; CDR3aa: CAWSWGGEQFF; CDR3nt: TGTGCCTGGAGTTGGGGGGGTGAGCAGTTCTTC
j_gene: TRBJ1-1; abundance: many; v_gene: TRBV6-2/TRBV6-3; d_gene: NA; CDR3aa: CASSYEQINTEAFF; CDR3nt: TGTGCCAGCAGTTACGAGCAGATTAACACTGAAGCTTTCTTT
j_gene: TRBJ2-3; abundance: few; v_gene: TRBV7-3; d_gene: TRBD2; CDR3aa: CASSSAGLDTQYF; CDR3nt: TGTGCCAGCTCCTCAGCGGGATTAGATACGCAGTATTTT
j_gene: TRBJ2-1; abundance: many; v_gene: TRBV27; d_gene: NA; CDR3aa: CASSLNSNEQFF; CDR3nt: TGTGCCAGCAGTTTAAACTCCAATGAGCAGTTCTTC
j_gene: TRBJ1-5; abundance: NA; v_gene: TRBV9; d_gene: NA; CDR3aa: CASSVDWNQPQHF; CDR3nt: TGTGCCAGCAGCGTAGACTGGAATCAGCCCCAGCATTTT
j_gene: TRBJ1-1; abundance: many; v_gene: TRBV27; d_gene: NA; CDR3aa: CASKGEGGEAFF; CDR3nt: TGTGCCAGCAAGGGAGAGGGGGGTGAAGCTTTCTTT
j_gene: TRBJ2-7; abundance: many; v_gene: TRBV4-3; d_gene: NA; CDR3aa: CASSQVPGYEQYF; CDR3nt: TGCGCCAGCAGCCAAGTTCCCGGCTACGAGCAGTACTTC
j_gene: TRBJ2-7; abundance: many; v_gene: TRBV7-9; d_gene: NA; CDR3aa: CASSDSQTYEQYF; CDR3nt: TGTGCCAGCAGCGACAGTCAGACCTACGAGCAGTACTTC
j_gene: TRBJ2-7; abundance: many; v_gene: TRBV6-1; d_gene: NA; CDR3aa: CASRPDRQRFYEQYF; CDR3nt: TGTGCCAGCAGACCAGACCGCCAACGTTTCTACGAGCAGTACTTC
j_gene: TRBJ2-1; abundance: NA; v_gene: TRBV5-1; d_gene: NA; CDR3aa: CASSPDSSYNEQFF; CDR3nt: TGCGCCAGCAGCCCGGACAGTTCCTACAATGAGCAGTTCTTC
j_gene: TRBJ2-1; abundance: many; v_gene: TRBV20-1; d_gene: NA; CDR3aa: CSALRPGPLNEQFF; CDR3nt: TGCAGTGCTCTGCGGCCGGGACCTCTGAATGAGCAGTTCTTC
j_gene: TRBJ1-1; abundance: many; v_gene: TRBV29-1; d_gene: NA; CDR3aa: CSVVGLRVNTEAFF; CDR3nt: TGCAGCGTTGTGGGGTTGAGGGTGAACACTGAAGCTTTCTTT
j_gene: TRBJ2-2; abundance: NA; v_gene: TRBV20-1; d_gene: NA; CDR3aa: CSARAKYKGSNTGELFF; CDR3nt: TGCAGTGCTAGAGCAAAGTATAAGGGCTCGAACACCGGGGAGCTGTTTTTT
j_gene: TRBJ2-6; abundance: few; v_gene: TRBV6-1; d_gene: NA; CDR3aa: CASSYISGQSSGANVLTF; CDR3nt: TGTGCCAGCAGTTATATCTCAGGGCAAAGCTCTGGGGCCAACGTCCTGACTTTC